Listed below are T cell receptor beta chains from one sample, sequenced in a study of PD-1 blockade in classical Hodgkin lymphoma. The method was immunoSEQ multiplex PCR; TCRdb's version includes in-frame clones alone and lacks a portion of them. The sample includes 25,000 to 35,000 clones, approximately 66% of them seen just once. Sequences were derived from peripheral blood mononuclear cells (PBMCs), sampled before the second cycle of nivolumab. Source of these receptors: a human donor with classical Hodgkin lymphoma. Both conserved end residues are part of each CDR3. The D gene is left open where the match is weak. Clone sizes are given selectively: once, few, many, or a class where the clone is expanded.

cdr3_aa: CASSFLDEQFF; cdr3_nt: TGTGCCAGCAGCTTTCTTGATGAGCAGTTCTTC; j_call: TRBJ2-1; v_call: TRBV5-8; clone_size: many; d_call: -
cdr3_aa: CASSILTANYGYTF; cdr3_nt: TGTGCCAGTAGTATATTGACAGCGAACTATGGCTACACCTTC; j_call: TRBJ1-2; v_call: TRBV19; clone_size: -; d_call: -
cdr3_aa: CASSLDLGAPRSYGYTF; cdr3_nt: TGTGCCAGCAGCTTGGATTTGGGGGCGCCGCGTAGCTATGGCTACACCTTC; j_call: TRBJ1-2; v_call: TRBV5-6; clone_size: -; d_call: -
cdr3_aa: CASSLSGMNTEAFF; cdr3_nt: TGTGCCAGCAGCTTATCCGGGATGAACACTGAAGCTTTCTTT; j_call: TRBJ1-1; v_call: TRBV7-3; clone_size: many; d_call: -
cdr3_aa: CASSLERTGANVLTF; cdr3_nt: TGCGCCAGCAGCTTGGAGAGAACTGGGGCCAACGTCCTGACTTTC; j_call: TRBJ2-6; v_call: TRBV5-1; clone_size: -; d_call: -
cdr3_aa: CASSRLGLYGYTF; cdr3_nt: TGTGCCAGCAGTCGACTGGGGCTCTATGGCTACACCTTC; j_call: TRBJ1-2; v_call: TRBV28; clone_size: -; d_call: -
cdr3_aa: CASSWTGWDQPQHF; cdr3_nt: TGCGCCAGCAGCTGGACAGGGTGGGATCAGCCCCAGCATTTT; j_call: TRBJ1-5; v_call: TRBV5-1; clone_size: few; d_call: TRBD1
cdr3_aa: CASSGQNTEAFF; cdr3_nt: TGTGCCAGCAGCGGACAGAACACTGAAGCTTTCTTT; j_call: TRBJ1-1; v_call: TRBV9; clone_size: few; d_call: -
cdr3_aa: CASRGTGGGYTF; cdr3_nt: TGTGCCAGCAGGGGGACAGGGGGTGGCTACACCTTC; j_call: TRBJ1-2; v_call: TRBV28; clone_size: -; d_call: TRBD1
cdr3_aa: CATSSKLAGVNTGELFF; cdr3_nt: TGTGCCACCAGCAGTAAACTAGCGGGAGTAAACACCGGGGAGCTGTTTTTT; j_call: TRBJ2-2; v_call: TRBV15; clone_size: -; d_call: TRBD2
cdr3_aa: CASSTDRNAISGNTIYF; cdr3_nt: TGTGCCAGCAGCACCGACAGGAACGCTATCTCTGGAAACACCATATATTTT; j_call: TRBJ1-3; v_call: TRBV7-9; clone_size: few; d_call: -
cdr3_aa: CATSIQGGGEKLFF; cdr3_nt: TGTGCCACCAGCATCCAGGGCGGGGGTGAAAAACTGTTTTTT; j_call: TRBJ1-4; v_call: TRBV15; clone_size: -; d_call: -
cdr3_aa: CASRTGGIQPQHF; cdr3_nt: TGTGCCAGCAGAACAGGGGGAATCCAGCCCCAGCATTTT; j_call: TRBJ1-5; v_call: TRBV6-6; clone_size: -; d_call: TRBD1
cdr3_aa: CASSLALRGSSGELFF; cdr3_nt: TGTGCCAGCAGCTTGGCCCTACGGGGTAGCTCCGGGGAGCTGTTTTTT; j_call: TRBJ2-2; v_call: TRBV5-4; clone_size: -; d_call: -
cdr3_aa: CASSPHSNEQFF; cdr3_nt: TGCGCCAGCAGCCCTCACAGCAATGAGCAGTTCTTC; j_call: TRBJ2-1; v_call: TRBV4-1; clone_size: once; d_call: -
cdr3_aa: CASSFVARNTEAFF; cdr3_nt: TGTGCCAGCAGTTTCGTGGCTCGGAACACTGAAGCTTTCTTT; j_call: TRBJ1-1; v_call: TRBV28; clone_size: few; d_call: -
cdr3_aa: CASSYQTSAYNEQFF; cdr3_nt: TGTGCCAGCAGCTACCAGACTAGCGCCTACAATGAGCAGTTCTTC; j_call: TRBJ2-1; v_call: TRBV7-2; clone_size: -; d_call: TRBD2
cdr3_aa: CASSPDREDTEAFF; cdr3_nt: TGTGCCAGCAGCCCGGACAGGGAGGACACTGAAGCTTTCTTT; j_call: TRBJ1-1; v_call: TRBV14; clone_size: few; d_call: TRBD1
cdr3_aa: CASSELGLGYNEQFF; cdr3_nt: TGTGCCAGCAGTGAACTGGGACTAGGCTACAATGAGCAGTTCTTC; j_call: TRBJ2-1; v_call: TRBV2; clone_size: -; d_call: TRBD2
cdr3_aa: CASSSGLAGVMRIEQFF; cdr3_nt: TGCGCCAGCAGCTCCGGACTAGCGGGAGTTATGCGGATTGAGCAGTTCTTC; j_call: TRBJ2-1; v_call: TRBV5-1; clone_size: once; d_call: TRBD2
cdr3_aa: CASSLRWPGGSDNEQFF; cdr3_nt: TGTGCCAGCAGCTTACGTTGGCCGGGAGGTAGCGACAATGAGCAGTTCTTC; j_call: TRBJ2-1; v_call: TRBV7-2; clone_size: -; d_call: TRBD2
cdr3_aa: CASSLGQATSEAFF; cdr3_nt: TGTGCCAGCAGCCTAGGGCAGGCGACCAGTGAAGCTTTCTTT; j_call: TRBJ1-1; v_call: TRBV7-6; clone_size: -; d_call: -
cdr3_aa: CASSPRALISYNEQFF; cdr3_nt: TGTGCCAGCTCACCACGAGCCCTAATCTCCTACAATGAGCAGTTCTTC; j_call: TRBJ2-1; v_call: TRBV18; clone_size: -; d_call: -
cdr3_aa: CSVHGPTYTF; cdr3_nt: TGCAGCGTTCACGGACCAACATACACCTTC; j_call: TRBJ1-2; v_call: TRBV29-1; clone_size: -; d_call: -
cdr3_aa: CASKGLIPPLDRGNQPQHF; cdr3_nt: TGTGCCAGTAAGGGACTAATCCCCCCGTTGGACAGGGGCAATCAGCCCCAGCATTTT; j_call: TRBJ1-5; v_call: TRBV19; clone_size: once; d_call: TRBD1
cdr3_aa: CASSRTSGTDTQYF; cdr3_nt: TGTGCCAGCAGCCGGACTAGCGGCACAGATACGCAGTATTTT; j_call: TRBJ2-3; v_call: TRBV27; clone_size: -; d_call: TRBD2
cdr3_aa: CASSSDGVGTGELFF; cdr3_nt: TGTGCCAGCAGCTCCGACGGGGTGGGGACCGGGGAGCTGTTTTTT; j_call: TRBJ2-2; v_call: TRBV11-1; clone_size: few; d_call: -
cdr3_aa: CASSRTGTSFTGELFF; cdr3_nt: TGTGCCAGCAGTCGCACCGGGACTAGCTTTACCGGGGAGCTGTTTTTT; j_call: TRBJ2-2; v_call: TRBV27; clone_size: -; d_call: TRBD2
cdr3_aa: CASSQEQSGFYEQYF; cdr3_nt: TGCGCCAGCAGCCAAGAACAGTCGGGGTTCTACGAGCAGTACTTC; j_call: TRBJ2-7; v_call: TRBV4-1; clone_size: -; d_call: -
cdr3_aa: CASSSPGLATNEQFF; cdr3_nt: TGTGCCAGCAGTTCACCGGGACTAGCGACCAATGAGCAGTTCTTC; j_call: TRBJ2-1; v_call: TRBV27; clone_size: -; d_call: TRBD2
cdr3_aa: CASSLAPADTYEQYF; cdr3_nt: TGTGCCAGCAGCTTGGCCCCCGCGGACACCTACGAGCAGTACTTC; j_call: TRBJ2-7; v_call: TRBV5-4; clone_size: -; d_call: -
cdr3_aa: CASSIGRVSEAFF; cdr3_nt: TGTGCCAGTAGTATTGGGAGGGTCTCTGAAGCTTTCTTT; j_call: TRBJ1-1; v_call: TRBV19; clone_size: -; d_call: -
cdr3_aa: CASSFLLAGVGTDTQYF; cdr3_nt: TGTGCCAGTAGTTTCCTCCTAGCGGGAGTAGGTACAGATACGCAGTATTTT; j_call: TRBJ2-3; v_call: TRBV19; clone_size: few; d_call: TRBD2
cdr3_aa: CASSLSRGAGYEQYF; cdr3_nt: TGTGCCAGCAGTTTATCACGCGGGGCGGGGTACGAGCAGTACTTC; j_call: TRBJ2-7; v_call: TRBV27; clone_size: few; d_call: -
cdr3_aa: CASSLQYGYTF; cdr3_nt: TGTGCCAGCAGTTTGCAGTACGGCTACACCTTC; j_call: TRBJ1-2; v_call: TRBV28; clone_size: -; d_call: -